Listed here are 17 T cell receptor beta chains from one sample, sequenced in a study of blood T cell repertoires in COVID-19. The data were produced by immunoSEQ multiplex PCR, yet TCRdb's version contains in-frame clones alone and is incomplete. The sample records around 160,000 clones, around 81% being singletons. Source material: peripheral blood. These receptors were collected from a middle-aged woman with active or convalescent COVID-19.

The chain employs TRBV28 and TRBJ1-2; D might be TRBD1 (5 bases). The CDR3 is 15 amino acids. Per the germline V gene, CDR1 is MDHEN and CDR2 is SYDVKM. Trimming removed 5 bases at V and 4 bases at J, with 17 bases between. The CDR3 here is CASSDLDRNLYGYTF. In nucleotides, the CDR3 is TGTGCCAGCAGTGACCTTGACAGAAACCTCTATGGCTACACCTTC.

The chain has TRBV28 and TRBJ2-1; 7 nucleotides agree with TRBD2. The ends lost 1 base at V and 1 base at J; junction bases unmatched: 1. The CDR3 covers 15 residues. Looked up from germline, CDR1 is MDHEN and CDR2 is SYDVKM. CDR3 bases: TGTGCCAGCAGTTTATACGGGGGGTCCTACAATGAGCAGTTCTTC. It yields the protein CASSLYGGSYNEQFF.

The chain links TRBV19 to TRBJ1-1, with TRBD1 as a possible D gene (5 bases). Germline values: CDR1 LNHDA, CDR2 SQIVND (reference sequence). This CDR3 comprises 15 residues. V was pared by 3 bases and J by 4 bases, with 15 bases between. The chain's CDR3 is CASSIQAGGGTEAFF. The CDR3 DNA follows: TGTGCCAGTAGTATCCAGGCGGGGGGTGGCACTGAAGCTTTCTTT.

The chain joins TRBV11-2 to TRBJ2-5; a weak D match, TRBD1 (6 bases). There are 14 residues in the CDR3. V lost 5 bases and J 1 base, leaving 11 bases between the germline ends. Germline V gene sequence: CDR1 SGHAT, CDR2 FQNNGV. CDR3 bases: TGTGCCAGCAGCCGTGGACAGCTCCAAGAGACCCAGTACTTC. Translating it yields CASSRGQLQETQYF.

The CDR3 DNA sequence: TGCAGCGCCGACCTCCAGGGGGGTCGCGAGCAGTACTTC. This encodes CSADLQGGREQYF. The chain uses TRBV29-1 and TRBJ2-7, with D tentatively TRBD1 (7 bases). Per the germline V gene, CDR1 is SQVTM and CDR2 is ANQGSEA. Trimming pared 7 bases from V and 6 bases from J, leaving 19 bases between. The CDR3 runs to 13 residues.

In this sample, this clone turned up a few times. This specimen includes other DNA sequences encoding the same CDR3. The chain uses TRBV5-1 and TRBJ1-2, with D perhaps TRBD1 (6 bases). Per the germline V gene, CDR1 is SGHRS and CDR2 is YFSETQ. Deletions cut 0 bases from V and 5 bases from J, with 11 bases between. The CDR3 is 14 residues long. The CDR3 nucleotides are TGCGCCAGCAGCTTGGGCGGTCAGGGGTATGGCTACACCTTC. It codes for CASSLGGQGYGYTF.

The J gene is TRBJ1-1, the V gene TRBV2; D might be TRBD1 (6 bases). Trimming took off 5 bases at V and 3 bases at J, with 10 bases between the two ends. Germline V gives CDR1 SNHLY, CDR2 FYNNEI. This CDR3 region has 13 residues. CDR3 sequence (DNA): TGTGCCAGCAGTACAGGGCGAGACACTGAAGCTTTCTTT. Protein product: CASSTGRDTEAFF.

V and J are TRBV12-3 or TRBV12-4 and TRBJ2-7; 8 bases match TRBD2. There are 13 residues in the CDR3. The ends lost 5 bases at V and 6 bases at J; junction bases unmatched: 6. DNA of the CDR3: TGTGCCAGCAGTCGGCGGGGGGCGGGCGAGCAGTACTTC. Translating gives CASSRRGAGEQYF.

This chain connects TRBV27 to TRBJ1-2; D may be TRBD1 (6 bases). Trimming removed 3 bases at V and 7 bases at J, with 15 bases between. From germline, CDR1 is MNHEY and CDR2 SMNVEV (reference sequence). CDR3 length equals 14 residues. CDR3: CASSLGGPAGGYTF. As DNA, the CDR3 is TGTGCCAGCAGTTTGGGGGGGCCAGCGGGTGGCTACACCTTC.

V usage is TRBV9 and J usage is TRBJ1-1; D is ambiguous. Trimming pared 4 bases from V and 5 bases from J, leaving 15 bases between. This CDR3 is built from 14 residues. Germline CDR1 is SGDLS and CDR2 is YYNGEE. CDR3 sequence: CASSPRLTWTEAFF. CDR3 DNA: TGTGCCAGCAGCCCCCGTTTAACATGGACTGAAGCTTTCTTT.

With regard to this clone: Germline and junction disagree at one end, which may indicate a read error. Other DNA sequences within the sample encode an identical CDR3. The CDR3 spells CASSDQGIYEQYF. The CDR3 DNA follows: TGTGCTAGCAGTGACCAGGGAATCTACGAGCAGTACTTC. The gene calls are TRBV6-1 and TRBJ2-7, with D possibly matching TRBD1 (5 bases). Germline assignment: CDR1 MNHNS and CDR2 SASEGT. The length of the CDR3 is 13 residues.

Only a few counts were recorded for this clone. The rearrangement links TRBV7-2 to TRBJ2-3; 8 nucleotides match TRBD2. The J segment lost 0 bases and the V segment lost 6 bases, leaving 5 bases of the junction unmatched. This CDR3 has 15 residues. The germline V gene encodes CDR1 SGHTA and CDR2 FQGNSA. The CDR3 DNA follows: TGTGCCAGCAGAGTTAGCGGGGTTAGCACAGATACGCAGTATTTT. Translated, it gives CASRVSGVSTDTQYF.

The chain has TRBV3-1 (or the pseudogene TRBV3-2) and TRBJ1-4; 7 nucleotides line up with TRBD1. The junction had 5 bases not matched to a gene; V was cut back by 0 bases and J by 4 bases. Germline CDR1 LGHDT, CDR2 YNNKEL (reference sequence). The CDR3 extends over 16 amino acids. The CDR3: CASSQDETGDNEKLFF. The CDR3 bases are TGTGCCAGCAGCCAAGATGAAACAGGGGATAATGAAAAACTGTTTTTT.

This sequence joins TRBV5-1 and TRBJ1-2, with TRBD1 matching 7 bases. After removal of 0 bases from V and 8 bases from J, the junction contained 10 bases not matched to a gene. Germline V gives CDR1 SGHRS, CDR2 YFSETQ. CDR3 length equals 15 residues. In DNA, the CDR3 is TGCGCCAGCAGCTTGGTTACTGCCGGGACAGAAGGCTACACCTTC. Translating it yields CASSLVTAGTEGYTF.

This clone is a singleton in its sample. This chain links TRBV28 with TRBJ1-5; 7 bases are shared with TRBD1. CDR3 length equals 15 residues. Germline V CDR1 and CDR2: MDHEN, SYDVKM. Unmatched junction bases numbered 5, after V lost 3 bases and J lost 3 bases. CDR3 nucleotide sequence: TGTGCCAGCAGTTTCCGGGACAGTCACAATCAGCCCCAGCATTTT. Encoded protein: CASSFRDSHNQPQHF.

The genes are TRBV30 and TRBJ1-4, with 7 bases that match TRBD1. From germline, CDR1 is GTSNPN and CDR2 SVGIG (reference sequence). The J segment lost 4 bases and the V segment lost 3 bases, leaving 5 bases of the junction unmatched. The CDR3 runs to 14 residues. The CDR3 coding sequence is TGTGCCTGGAGCCAGGGACAGTTTAATGAAAAACTGTTTTTT. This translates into CAWSQGQFNEKLFF.

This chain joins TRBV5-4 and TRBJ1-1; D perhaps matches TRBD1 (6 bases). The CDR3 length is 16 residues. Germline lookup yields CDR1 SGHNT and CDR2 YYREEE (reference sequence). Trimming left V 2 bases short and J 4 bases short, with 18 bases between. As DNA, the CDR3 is TGTGCCAGCAGCTTAGGCTTGGCGGGGGCCAGCACTGAAGCTTTCTTT. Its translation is CASSLGLAGASTEAFF.